What follows are 9 T cell receptor beta chains derived from one specimen sequenced in a study of naive and memory T cell subsets. An equimolar mix of two oligonucleotides served as the beta constant-region primer for TRBC1 and TRBC2. Four rounds of PCR amplified the ligated cDNA using nested alpha and beta constant-region primers plus SP2. TCRdb analysed the UMI-ligation and nested PCR reads with MiXCR anew, one entry per CDR3 protein. The table lists about 82,000 distinct CDR3 sequences, 9% of them singletons. Sequenced input: naive CD8+ T cells from blood. These receptors originate from a human donor in good health.

This clonotype was recorded a few times. The genes are TRBV29-1 and TRBJ2-7; 10 bases fit TRBD1. The germline CDR1 and CDR2 sequences are SQVTM and ANQGSEA. V was pared by 8 bases and J by 5 bases, with 9 bases of the junction left unmatched. The CDR3 covers 13 residues. In nucleotides, the CDR3 is TGCAGCATCCGGACAGGGGGGGAAAACGAGCAGTACTTC. Translated, it gives CSIRTGGENEQYF.

In this sample, this clonotype turned up a few times. The rearrangement uses TRBV10-3 and TRBJ2-1, with 14 bases fitting TRBD2. The CDR3 length is 14 residues. Trimming at V came to 8 bases and at J to 8 bases, leaving 5 bases not matched to a gene. CDR1 and CDR2 (germline): ENHRY, SYGVKD. The CDR3 DNA is TGTGCCATCTCTGGGACTAGCGGGAGCGATGAGCAGTTCTTC. Its translation is CAISGTSGSDEQFF.

V and J are TRBV29-1 and TRBJ2-3; D is undetermined. Trimming pared 0 bases from V and 0 bases from J, leaving 13 bases between. The germline gives CDR1 SQVTM, CDR2 ANQGSEA. The CDR3 consists of 16 residues. This chain's CDR3 is CSVEDLLVGSTDTQYF. Here the CDR3 DNA reads TGCAGCGTTGAAGATTTGCTGGTTGGGAGCACAGATACGCAGTATTTT.

This chain uses TRBV6-1 with TRBJ2-3; D is possibly TRBD1 (5 bases). Germline values: CDR1 MNHNS, CDR2 SASEGT. V dropped 5 bases and J dropped 2 bases, with 14 bases sitting between them. The CDR3 runs to 15 residues. The CDR3 DNA follows: TGTGCCAGCAGTAAAGGGGTGGGATCCACAGATACGCAGTATTTT. Its protein is CASSKGVGSTDTQYF.

This clonotype was recorded at least ten times. V is TRBV20-1 and J is TRBJ1-6; D remains unclear. CDR1 and CDR2 (germline): DFQATT, SNEGSKA (reference sequence). This CDR3 has 13 residues. With 5 bases removed from V and 0 bases from J, the gap between germline ends came to 5 bases. CDR3 protein: CSAVPSYNSPLHF. In DNA, the CDR3 is TGCAGTGCTGTCCCCTCCTATAATTCACCCCTCCACTTT.

This clonotype was seen ten or more times. This chain's CDR3 is CASSPGLGDYEQYF. The CDR3 region has the DNA TGTGCCAGCAGTCCCGGGCTGGGGGACTACGAGCAGTACTTC. The rearrangement joins TRBV4-2 to TRBJ2-7, with D tentatively TRBD1 or TRBD2 (5 bases each). Germline values: CDR1 LGHNA, CDR2 YNFKEQ. The V end was cut by 6 bases, the J end by 3 bases, with 15 bases between. This CDR3 spans 14 amino acids.

The rearrangement uses TRBV7-9 and TRBJ2-7; possible D gene TRBD2, 6 bases. The CDR3 has 13 residues. Germline V gives CDR1 SEHNR, CDR2 FQNEAQ (reference sequence). The V gene lost 4 bases and the J gene lost 6 bases, with 13 bases spanning the gap. In DNA form, the CDR3 reads TGTGCCAGCAGCTCCGGGCCGACTAGCGAGCAGTACTTC. Its protein is CASSSGPTSEQYF.

This clonotype was detected many times. The chain couples TRBV4-1 to TRBJ2-1; perhaps TRBD2 as D (8 bases). The V gene's germline CDR1 is MGHRA and CDR2 YSYEKL. V lost 4 bases, J lost 8 bases, and 18 bases lay in between. The CDR3 sequence is 15 residues long. CDR3 DNA sequence: TGCGCCAGCAGCCTCGCCGGGACTAGGGGGCATGAGCAGTTCTTC. It encodes CASSLAGTRGHEQFF.

V usage is TRBV27 and J usage is TRBJ2-3, with no clear D. Trimming removed 5 bases at V and 2 bases at J, with 5 bases between. The CDR3 has 12 residues. From germline, CDR1 is MNHEY and CDR2 SMNVEV (reference sequence). CDR3 sequence: CASSPNTDTQYF. The CDR3 coding sequence is TGTGCCAGCAGTCCTAACACAGATACGCAGTATTTT.